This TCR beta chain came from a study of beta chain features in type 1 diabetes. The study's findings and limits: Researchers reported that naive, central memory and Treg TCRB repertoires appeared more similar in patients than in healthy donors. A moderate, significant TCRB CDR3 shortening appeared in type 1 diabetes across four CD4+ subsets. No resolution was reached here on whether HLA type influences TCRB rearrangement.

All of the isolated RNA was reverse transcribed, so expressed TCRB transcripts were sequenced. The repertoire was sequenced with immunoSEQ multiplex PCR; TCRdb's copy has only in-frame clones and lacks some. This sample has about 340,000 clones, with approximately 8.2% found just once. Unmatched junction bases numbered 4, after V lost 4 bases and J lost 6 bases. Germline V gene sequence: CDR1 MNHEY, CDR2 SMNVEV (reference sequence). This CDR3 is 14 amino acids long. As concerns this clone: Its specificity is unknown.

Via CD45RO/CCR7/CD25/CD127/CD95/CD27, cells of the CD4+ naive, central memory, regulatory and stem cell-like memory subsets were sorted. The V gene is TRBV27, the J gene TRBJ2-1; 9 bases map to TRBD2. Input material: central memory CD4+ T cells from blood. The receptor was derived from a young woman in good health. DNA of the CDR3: TGTGCCAGCAGTTGGGGGACTAGCCTCAATGAGCAGTTCTTC. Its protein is CASSWGTSLNEQFF.